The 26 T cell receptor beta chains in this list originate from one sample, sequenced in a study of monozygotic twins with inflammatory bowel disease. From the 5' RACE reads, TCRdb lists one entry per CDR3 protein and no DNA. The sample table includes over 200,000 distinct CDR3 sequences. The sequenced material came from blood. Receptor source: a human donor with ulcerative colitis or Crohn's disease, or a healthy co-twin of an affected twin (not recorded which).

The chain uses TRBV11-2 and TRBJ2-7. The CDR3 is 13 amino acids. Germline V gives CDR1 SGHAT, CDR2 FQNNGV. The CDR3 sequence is CASSLGDFYEQYF. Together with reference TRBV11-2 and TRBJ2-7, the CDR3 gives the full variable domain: EAGVAQSPRYKIIEKRQSVAFWCNPISGHATLYWYQQILGQGPKLLIQFQNNGVVDDSQLPKDRFSAERLKGVDSTLKIQPAKLEDSAVYLCASSLGDFYEQYFGPGTRLTVT.

CDR3 residues: CASSLRVARGGELFF. The rearrangement links TRBV11-2 to TRBJ2-2; as DNA is missing, the TRBD1 call by TCRdb cannot be tested. Germline lookup yields CDR1 SGHAT and CDR2 FQNNGV. The CDR3 is 15 residues long.

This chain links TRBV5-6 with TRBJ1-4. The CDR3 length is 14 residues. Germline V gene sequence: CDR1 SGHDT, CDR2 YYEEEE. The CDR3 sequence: CASSLAGYNEKLFF.

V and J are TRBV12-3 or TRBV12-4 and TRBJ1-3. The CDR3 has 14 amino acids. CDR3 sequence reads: CASSWASSGNTIYF.

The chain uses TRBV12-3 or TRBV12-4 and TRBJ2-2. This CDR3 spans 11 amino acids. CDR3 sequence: CASPVAGELFF.

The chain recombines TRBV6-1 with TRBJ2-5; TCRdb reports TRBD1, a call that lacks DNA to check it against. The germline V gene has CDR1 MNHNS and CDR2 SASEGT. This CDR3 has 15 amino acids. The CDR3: CASSEAGSLQETQYF.

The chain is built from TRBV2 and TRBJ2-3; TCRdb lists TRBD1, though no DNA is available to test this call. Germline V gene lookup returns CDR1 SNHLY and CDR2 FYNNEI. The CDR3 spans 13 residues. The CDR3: CASNYRGTDTQYF.

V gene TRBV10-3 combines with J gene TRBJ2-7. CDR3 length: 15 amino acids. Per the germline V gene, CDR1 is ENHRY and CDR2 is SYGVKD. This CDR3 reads CAISETTRGSHEQYF.

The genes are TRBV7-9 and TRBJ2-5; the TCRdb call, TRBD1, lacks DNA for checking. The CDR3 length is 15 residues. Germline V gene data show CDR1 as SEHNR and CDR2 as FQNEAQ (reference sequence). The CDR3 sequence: CASSLGYGARETQYF.

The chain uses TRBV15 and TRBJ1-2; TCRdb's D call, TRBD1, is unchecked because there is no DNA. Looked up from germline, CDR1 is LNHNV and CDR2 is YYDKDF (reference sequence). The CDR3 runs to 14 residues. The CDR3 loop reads CATSRGQGYYGYTF. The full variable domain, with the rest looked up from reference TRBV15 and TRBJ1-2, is DAMVIQNPRYQVTQFGKPVTLSCSQTLNHNVMYWYQQKSSQAPKLLFHYYDKDFNNEADTPDNFQSRRPNTSFCFLDIRSPGLGDTAMYLCATSRGQGYYGYTFGSGTRLTVV.

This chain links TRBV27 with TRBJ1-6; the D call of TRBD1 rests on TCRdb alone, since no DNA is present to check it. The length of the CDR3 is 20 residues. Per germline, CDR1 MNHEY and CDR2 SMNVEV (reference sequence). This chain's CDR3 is CASSLRPGTGGSSYNSPLHF.

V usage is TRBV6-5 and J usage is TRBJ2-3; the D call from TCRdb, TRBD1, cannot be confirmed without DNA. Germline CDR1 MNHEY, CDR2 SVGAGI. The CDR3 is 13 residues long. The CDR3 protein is CASRDRSTDTQYF.

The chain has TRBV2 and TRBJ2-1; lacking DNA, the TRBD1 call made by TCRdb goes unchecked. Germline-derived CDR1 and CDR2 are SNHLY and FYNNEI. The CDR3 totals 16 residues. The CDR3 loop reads CASTGRRGGLYNEQFF. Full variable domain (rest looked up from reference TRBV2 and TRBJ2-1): EPEVTQTPSHQVTQMGQEVILRCVPISNHLYFYWYRQILGQKVEFLVSFYNNEISEKSEIFDDQFSVERPDGSNFTLKIRSTKLEDSAMYFCASTGRRGGLYNEQFFGPGTRLTVL.

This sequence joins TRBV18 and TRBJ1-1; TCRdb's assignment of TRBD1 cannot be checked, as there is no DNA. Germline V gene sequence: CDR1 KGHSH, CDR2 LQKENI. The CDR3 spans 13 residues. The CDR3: CASSHGQDLEAFF. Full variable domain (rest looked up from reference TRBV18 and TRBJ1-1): NAGVMQNPRHLVRRRGQEARLRCSPMKGHSHVYWYRQLPEEGLKFMVYLQKENIIDESGMPKERFSAEFPKEGPSILRIQQVVRGDSAAYFCASSHGQDLEAFFGQGTRLTVV.

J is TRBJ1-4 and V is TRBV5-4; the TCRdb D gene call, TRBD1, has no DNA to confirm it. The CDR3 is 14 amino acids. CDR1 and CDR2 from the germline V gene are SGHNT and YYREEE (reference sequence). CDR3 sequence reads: CASSRGQGDEKLFF.

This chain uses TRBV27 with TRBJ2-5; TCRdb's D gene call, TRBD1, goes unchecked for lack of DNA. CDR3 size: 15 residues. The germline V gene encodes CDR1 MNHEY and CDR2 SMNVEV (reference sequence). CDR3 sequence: CASSLLSGLQETQYF.

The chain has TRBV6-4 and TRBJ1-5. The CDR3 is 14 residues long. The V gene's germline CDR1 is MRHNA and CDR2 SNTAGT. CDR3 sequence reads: CASSNTFSNQPQHF.

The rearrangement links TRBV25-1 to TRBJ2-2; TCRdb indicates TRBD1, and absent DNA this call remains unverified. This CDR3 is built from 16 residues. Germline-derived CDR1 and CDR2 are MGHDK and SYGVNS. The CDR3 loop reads CASSEYTGGYTGELFF.

The CDR3 reads CASSPKRGTGELFF. The rearrangement uses TRBV3-1 and TRBJ2-2. The CDR3 length is 14 residues. Germline CDR1 LGHDT, CDR2 YNNKEL (reference sequence).

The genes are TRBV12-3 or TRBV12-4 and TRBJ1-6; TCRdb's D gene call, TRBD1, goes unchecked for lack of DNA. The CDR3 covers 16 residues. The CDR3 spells CASTLGQGIYNSPLHF.

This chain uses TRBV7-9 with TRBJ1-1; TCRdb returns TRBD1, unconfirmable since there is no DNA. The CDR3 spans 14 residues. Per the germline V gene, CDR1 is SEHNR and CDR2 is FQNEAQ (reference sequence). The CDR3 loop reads CASSFTGGVAEAFF.

The CDR3 reads CASSLTLGVKPDTQYF. The chain recombines TRBV7-9 with TRBJ2-3. The CDR3 runs 16 residues. Germline V gene data show CDR1 as SEHNR and CDR2 as FQNEAQ (reference sequence).

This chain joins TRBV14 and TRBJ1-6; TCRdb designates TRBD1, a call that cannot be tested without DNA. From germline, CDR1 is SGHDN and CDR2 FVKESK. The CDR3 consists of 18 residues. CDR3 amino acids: CASSQVGPGLSYNSPLHF.

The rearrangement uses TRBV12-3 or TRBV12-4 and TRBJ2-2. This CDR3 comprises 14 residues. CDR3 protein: CASSFTVNTGELFF.

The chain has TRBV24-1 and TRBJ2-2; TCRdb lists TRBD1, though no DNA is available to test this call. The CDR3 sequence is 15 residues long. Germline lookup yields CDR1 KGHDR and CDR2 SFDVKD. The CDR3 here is CATSPRDNPTGELFF.

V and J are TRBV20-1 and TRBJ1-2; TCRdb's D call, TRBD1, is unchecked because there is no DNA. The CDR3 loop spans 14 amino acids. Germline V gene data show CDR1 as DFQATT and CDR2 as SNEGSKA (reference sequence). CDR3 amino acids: CSVIRMGTGDGYTF.